Sequencing of this T cell receptor beta chain was carried out in a study of T cells in localized non-small cell lung cancer. Assay used: immunoSEQ multiplex PCR; TCRdb lists only in-frame clones, some missing. In the table there are under 30,000 clones, 90% of which are singletons. V lost 2 bases and J 7 bases, leaving 8 bases between the germline ends. This CDR3 contains 12 residues. The germline CDR1 and CDR2 sequences are MDHEN and SYDVKM. This receptor was obtained from a woman aged 40-69 years with stage I lung adenocarcinoma. The chain joins TRBV28 to TRBJ1-2, with D maybe TRBD1 (5 bases). The sequencing used peripheral blood, collected before any cancer treatment. CDR3 sequence: CASSLEGIGYTF. The CDR3 DNA reads as TGTGCCAGCAGTTTAGAGGGGATTGGCTACACCTTC.